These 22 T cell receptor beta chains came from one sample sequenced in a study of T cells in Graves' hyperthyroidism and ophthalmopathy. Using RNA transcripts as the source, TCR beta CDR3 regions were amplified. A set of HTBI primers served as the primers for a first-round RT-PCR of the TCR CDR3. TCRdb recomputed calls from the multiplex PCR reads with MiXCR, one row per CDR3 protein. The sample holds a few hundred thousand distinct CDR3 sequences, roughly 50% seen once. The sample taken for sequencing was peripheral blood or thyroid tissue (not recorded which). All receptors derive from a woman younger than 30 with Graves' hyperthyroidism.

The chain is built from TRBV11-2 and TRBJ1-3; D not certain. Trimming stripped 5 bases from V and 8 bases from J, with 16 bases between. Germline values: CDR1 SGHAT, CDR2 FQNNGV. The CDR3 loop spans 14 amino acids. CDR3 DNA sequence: TGTGCCAGCAGCCTACGGGCGAGTCCGTACACCATATATTTT. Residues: CASSLRASPYTIYF.

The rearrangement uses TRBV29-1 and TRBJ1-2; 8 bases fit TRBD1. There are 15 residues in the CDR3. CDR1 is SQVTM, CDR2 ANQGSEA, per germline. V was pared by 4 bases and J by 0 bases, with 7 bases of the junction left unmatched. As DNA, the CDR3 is TGCAGCGTTGGGACAGGGAGTGGAACTAACTATGGCTACACCTTC. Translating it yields CSVGTGSGTNYGYTF.

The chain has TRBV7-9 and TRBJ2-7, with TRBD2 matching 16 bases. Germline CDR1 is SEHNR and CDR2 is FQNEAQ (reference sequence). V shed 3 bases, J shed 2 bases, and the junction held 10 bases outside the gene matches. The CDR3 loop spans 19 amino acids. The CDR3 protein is CASSLVGTSGRAHPYEQYF. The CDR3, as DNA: TGTGCCAGCAGCTTGGTAGGGACTAGCGGGAGGGCCCATCCCTACGAGCAGTACTTC. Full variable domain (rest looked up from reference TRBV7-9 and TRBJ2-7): DTGVSQNPRHKITKRGQNVTFRCDPISEHNRLYWYRQTLGQGPEFLTYFQNEAQLEKSRLLSDRFSAERPKGSFSTLEIQRTEQGDSAMYLCASSLVGTSGRAHPYEQYFGPGTRLTVT.

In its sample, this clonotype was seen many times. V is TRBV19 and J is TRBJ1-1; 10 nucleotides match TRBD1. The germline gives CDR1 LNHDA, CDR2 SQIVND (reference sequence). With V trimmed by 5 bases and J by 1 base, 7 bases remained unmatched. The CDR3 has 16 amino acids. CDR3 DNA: TGTGCCAGTAGTTCGGGGACAGGGGCCTCGAACACTGAAGCTTTCTTT. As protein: CASSSGTGASNTEAFF.

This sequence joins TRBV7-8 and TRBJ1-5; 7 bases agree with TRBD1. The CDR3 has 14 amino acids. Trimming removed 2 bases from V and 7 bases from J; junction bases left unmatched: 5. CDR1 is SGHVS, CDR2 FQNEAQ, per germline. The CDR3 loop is CASSLLQGGQPQHF. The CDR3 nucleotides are TGTGCCAGCAGCTTACTTCAGGGGGGGCAGCCCCAGCATTTT.

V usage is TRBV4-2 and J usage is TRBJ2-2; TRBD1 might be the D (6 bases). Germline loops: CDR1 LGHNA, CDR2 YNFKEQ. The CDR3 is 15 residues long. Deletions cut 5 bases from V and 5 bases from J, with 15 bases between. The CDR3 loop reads CASSNRDIRTGELFF. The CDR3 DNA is TGTGCCAGCAGCAACCGGGACATCCGGACCGGGGAGCTGTTTTTT.

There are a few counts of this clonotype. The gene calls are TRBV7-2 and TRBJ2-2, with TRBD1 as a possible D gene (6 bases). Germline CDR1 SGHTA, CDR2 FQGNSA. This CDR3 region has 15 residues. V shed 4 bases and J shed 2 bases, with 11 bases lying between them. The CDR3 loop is CASSSEDRNTGELFF. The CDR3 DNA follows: TGTGCCAGCAGCTCGGAGGACAGAAACACCGGGGAGCTGTTTTTT.

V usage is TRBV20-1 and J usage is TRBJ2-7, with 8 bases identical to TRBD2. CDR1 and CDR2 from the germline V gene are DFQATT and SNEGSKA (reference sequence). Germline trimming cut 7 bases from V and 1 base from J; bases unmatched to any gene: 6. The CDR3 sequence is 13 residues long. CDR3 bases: TGCAGTGAACGTTCGGGAGGGTCCTACGAGCAGTACTTC. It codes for CSERSGGSYEQYF.

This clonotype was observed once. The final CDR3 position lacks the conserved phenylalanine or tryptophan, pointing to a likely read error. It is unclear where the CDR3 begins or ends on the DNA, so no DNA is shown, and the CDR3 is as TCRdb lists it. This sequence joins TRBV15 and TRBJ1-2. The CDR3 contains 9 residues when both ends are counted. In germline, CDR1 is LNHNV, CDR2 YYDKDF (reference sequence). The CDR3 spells CATSRSLAG.

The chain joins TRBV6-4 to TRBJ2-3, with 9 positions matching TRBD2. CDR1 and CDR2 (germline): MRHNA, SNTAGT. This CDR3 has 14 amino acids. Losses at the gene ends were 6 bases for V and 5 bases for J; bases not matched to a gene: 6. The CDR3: CASSAALAGDTQYF. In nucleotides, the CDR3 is TGTGCCAGCAGCGCAGCACTAGCGGGAGATACGCAGTATTTT.

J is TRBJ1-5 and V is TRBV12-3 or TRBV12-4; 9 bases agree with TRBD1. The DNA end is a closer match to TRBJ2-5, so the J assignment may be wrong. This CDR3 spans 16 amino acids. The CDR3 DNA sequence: TGTGCCAGCAGTAGGGTGGACAGGGGAGGCAATCAGCCCCAGTACTTC. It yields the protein CASSRVDRGGNQPQYF.

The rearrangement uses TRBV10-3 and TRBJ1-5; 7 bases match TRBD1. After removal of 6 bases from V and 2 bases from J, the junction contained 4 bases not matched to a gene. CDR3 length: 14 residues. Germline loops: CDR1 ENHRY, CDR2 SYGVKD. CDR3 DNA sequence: TGTGCCATCAGAGAGGGGACAGGCAATCAGCCCCAGCATTTT. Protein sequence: CAIREGTGNQPQHF.

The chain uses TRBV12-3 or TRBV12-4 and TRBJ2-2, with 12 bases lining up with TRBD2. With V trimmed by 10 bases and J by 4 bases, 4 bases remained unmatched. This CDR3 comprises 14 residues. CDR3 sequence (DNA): TGTGCCATCAGGGGACTAGCGGGCACCGGGGAGCTGTTTTTT. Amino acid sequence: CAIRGLAGTGELFF.

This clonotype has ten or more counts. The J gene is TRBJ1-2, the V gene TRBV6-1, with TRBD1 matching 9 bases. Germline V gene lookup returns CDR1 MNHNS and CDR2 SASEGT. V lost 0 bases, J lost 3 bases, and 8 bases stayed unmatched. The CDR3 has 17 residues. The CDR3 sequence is CASSEASGDRAYYGYTF. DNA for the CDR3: TGTGCCAGCAGTGAAGCTTCAGGGGACAGGGCCTACTATGGCTACACCTTC.

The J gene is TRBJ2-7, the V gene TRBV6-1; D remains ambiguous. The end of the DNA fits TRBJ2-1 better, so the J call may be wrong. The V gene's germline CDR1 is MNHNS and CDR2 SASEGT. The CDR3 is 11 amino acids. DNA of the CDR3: TGTGCCAGCACCTCTCTTGATGAGCAGTTCTTC. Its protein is CASTSLDEQFF.

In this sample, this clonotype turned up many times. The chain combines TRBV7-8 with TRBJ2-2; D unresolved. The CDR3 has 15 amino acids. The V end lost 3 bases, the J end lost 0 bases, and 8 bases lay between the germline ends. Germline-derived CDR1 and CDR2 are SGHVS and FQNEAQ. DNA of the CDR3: TGTGCCAGCAGCTTTTGGACCACGAACACCGGGGAGCTGTTTTTT. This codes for CASSFWTTNTGELFF.

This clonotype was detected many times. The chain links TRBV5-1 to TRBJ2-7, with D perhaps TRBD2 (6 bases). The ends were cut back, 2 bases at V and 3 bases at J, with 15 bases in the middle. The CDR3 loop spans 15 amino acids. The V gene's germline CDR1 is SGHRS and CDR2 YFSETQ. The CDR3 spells CASSFGQGGFYEQYF. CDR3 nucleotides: TGCGCCAGCAGCTTTGGGCAGGGAGGTTTCTACGAGCAGTACTTC.

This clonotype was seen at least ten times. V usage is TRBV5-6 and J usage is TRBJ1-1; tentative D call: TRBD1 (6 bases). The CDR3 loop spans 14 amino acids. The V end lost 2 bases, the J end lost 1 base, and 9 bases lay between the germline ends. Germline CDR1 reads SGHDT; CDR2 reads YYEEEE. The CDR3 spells CASSLQGKNTEAFF. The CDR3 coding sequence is TGTGCCAGCAGCTTACAGGGAAAGAACACTGAAGCTTTCTTT.

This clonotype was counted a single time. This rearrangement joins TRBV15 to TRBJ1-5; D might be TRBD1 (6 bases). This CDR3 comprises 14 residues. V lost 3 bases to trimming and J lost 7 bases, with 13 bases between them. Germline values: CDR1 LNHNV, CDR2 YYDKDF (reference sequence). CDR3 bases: TGTGCCACCAGCAGCGCAACAGGGACCCAGCCCCAGCATTTT. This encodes CATSSATGTQPQHF.

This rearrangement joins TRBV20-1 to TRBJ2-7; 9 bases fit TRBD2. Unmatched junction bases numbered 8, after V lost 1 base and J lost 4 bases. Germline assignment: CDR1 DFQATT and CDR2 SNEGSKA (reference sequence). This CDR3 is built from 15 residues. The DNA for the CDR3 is TGCAGTGCTAGAGTAGCTAGCGGGATTGAATACGAGCAGTACTTC. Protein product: CSARVASGIEYEQYF.

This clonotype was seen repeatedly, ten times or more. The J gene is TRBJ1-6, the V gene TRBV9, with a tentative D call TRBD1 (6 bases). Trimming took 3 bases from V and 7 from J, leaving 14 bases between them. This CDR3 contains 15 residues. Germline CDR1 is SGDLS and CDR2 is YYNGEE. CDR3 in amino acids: CASSATGTTNSPLHF. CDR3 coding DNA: TGTGCCAGCAGCGCCACCGGGACAACCAATTCACCCCTCCACTTT.

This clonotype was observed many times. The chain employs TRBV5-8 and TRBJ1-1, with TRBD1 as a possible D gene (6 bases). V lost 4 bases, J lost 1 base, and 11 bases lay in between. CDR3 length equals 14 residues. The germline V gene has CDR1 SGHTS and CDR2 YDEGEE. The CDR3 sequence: CASSQRDKNTEAFF. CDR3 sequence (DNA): TGTGCCAGCAGCCAGAGGGACAAGAACACTGAAGCTTTCTTT.